The sequence of this TCR beta chain was determined in a study of T-cell reconstitution after alpha-beta-depleted transplantation in children. Findings and caveats of the study: Several hundred graft clones that had expanded were reportedly the source of alpha-beta T cells about two months after transplant.

This clonotype has only a few counts. As yet, its antigen is unknown. A read error is possible here, since a much larger clone lies one base away. Unique molecular identifiers were used in preparing the TCRbeta library. TCRdb reprocessed the PCR reads via MiXCR and lists one record per CDR3 protein. The repertoire holds roughly 280,000 distinct CDR3 sequences, with around 10% as singletons. The material was peripheral blood, obtained 180 days after TCRalphabeta/CD19-depleted stem cell transplant. The receptor's source is a male patient aged 2-10 years who had a stem cell transplant for chronic granulomatous disease, so the T cells may come from the graft donor.

CDR3 nucleotides: TGCAGTGCCTCTGGCGCAGGGGCCAATGGCGACACCTTC. Protein product: CSASGAGANGDTF. J is TRBJ1-2 and V is TRBV20-1, with D perhaps TRBD1 (6 bases). The CDR3 length is 13 residues. Per the germline V gene, CDR1 is DFQATT and CDR2 is SNEGSKA (reference sequence).